The next 20 T cell receptor beta chains were all read from a single sample in a study of blood T cell repertoires in COVID-19. Here immunoSEQ multiplex PCR was the method, and the copy in TCRdb shows in-frame clones only, minus some. This sample carries approximately 230,000 clones, 75% to 95% of them seen once, and the ten largest clones take approximately 2%. The sequencing input was PBMCs or T cells enriched from blood (not recorded which). The receptors come from a woman between 18 and 30 years old who had recovered from COVID-19.

The chain has TRBV29-1 and TRBJ1-1, with TRBD1 matching over 9 bases. The CDR3 consists of 11 residues. Germline V gene lookup returns CDR1 SQVTM and CDR2 ANQGSEA. In nucleotides, the CDR3 is TGCAGTACAGGGGGCGGCACTGAAGCTTTCTTT. Its protein product is CSTGGGTEAFF.

This clone was found once. The chain carries TRBV23-1 and TRBJ1-2; 7 bases are a match to TRBD1. TRBV23-1 is noted as an ORF with a role that remains uncertain. The CDR3 loop spans 17 amino acids. V lost 4 bases to trimming and J lost 4 bases; unmatched junction nucleotides: 15. The CDR3 here is CASSRGQRYITAYGYTF. The CDR3 DNA sequence: TGCGCCAGCAGTCGGGGACAGAGATATATTACAGCCTATGGCTACACCTTC.

This CDR3 reads CASSRLVSGELFF. CDR3 DNA sequence: TGTGCCAGCAGTAGACTAGTTTCCGGGGAGCTGTTTTTT. The chain recombines TRBV6-5 with TRBJ2-2, with D possibly being TRBD2 (6 bases). V was shortened by 5 bases and J by 6 bases, with 10 bases between the two germline ends. CDR3 length: 13 residues. The germline V gene encodes CDR1 MNHEY and CDR2 SVGAGI.

This chain links TRBV9 with TRBJ1-1; TRBD1 is a possible D gene (5 bases). The CDR3 extends over 13 amino acids. Looked up from germline, CDR1 is SGDLS and CDR2 is YYNGEE. Deletions cut 4 bases from V and 5 bases from J, with 12 bases between. The CDR3 sequence is CASSSAKGTEAFF. CDR3 DNA sequence: TGTGCCAGCAGCTCCGCTAAGGGGACTGAAGCTTTCTTT.

The CDR3 sequence is CATTEVGTREQYF. DNA for the CDR3: TGTGCCACAACTGAGGTGGGGACTAGAGAGCAGTACTTC. This sequence joins TRBV7-9 and TRBJ2-7; 8 bases align to TRBD2. The CDR3 is 13 residues long. The junction had 12 bases not matched to a gene; V was cut back by 10 bases and J by 7 bases. Germline V gene data show CDR1 as SEHNR and CDR2 as FQNEAQ (reference sequence).

The chain is built from TRBV18 and TRBJ1-2, with unresolved D. V shed 5 bases and J shed 8 bases, with 15 bases lying between them. Germline V gene data show CDR1 as KGHSH and CDR2 as LQKENI. The CDR3 extends over 13 amino acids. The CDR3 DNA reads as TGTGCCAGCTCAAATTCGACGGCGCGGGGCTACACCTTC. This translates into CASSNSTARGYTF.

The rearrangement uses TRBV2 and TRBJ2-5; TRBD1 agrees at 12 bases. V lost 8 bases to trimming and J lost 0 bases; unmatched junction nucleotides: 7. The CDR3 extends over 16 amino acids. CDR1 is SNHLY and CDR2 is FYNNEI in the germline V gene. CDR3 in amino acids: CASGTGGNQYQETQYF. The DNA of the CDR3 is TGTGCCAGCGGGACAGGGGGCAATCAATACCAAGAGACCCAGTACTTC.

The CDR3: CASSRTGGRNTIYF. The DNA of the CDR3 is TGTGCCAGCAGCCGGACAGGGGGAAGAAACACCATATATTTT. This chain uses TRBV11-3 with TRBJ1-3; 10 positions agree with TRBD1. V trimming: 5 bases; J trimming: 5 bases; junction bases outside the gene matches: 3. The germline V gene has CDR1 SGHNT and CDR2 YENEEA. The CDR3 has 14 residues.

For the CDR3, the DNA is TGTGCCAGCAGCTCTACAGGAGTGGGTGGCTACACCTTC. Encoded protein: CASSSTGVGGYTF. This chain links TRBV6-5 with TRBJ1-2, with D perhaps TRBD1 (5 bases). Deletions cut 6 bases from V and 7 bases from J, with 15 bases between. Germline V gene sequence: CDR1 MNHEY, CDR2 SVGAGI. The CDR3 is 13 residues long.

V is TRBV28 and J is TRBJ2-7; 8 bases align to TRBD1. The CDR3 sequence is 16 residues long. V lost 3 bases, J lost 0 bases, and 7 bases stayed unmatched. Germline V lookup: CDR1 MDHEN, CDR2 SYDVKM. The CDR3 DNA reads as TGTGCCAGCAGTTTTGATCGACAGGGGTCCTCCTACGAGCAGTACTTC. It translates to CASSFDRQGSSYEQYF.

The V call is TRBV5-1, the J call TRBJ2-5; a possible D gene is TRBD1 (5 bases). The germline CDR1 and CDR2 sequences are SGHRS and YFSETQ. Trimming pared 2 bases from V and 1 base from J, leaving 9 bases between. The CDR3 consists of 14 residues. The CDR3 loop is CASSLAQVQETQYF. CDR3 sequence (DNA): TGCGCCAGCAGCTTAGCACAGGTCCAAGAGACCCAGTACTTC.

This clone appeared a single time. The CDR3 DNA is TGTGCCAGCAGTTCTTGGGAGGTAAAGGACACTGAAGCTTTCTTT. Translating gives CASSSWEVKDTEAFF. The V and J genes are TRBV6-5 and TRBJ1-1; no reliable D call. The V end lost 4 bases, the J end lost 3 bases, and 15 bases lay between the germline ends. This CDR3 has 15 amino acids. Germline-derived CDR1 and CDR2 are MNHEY and SVGAGI.

The V call is TRBV19, the J call TRBJ1-1; a weak D match, TRBD1 (5 bases). CDR3 length equals 10 residues. Trimming shortened V by 3 bases and J by 11 bases, and 7 bases separated the two germline ends. CDR1 LNHDA and CDR2 SQIVND come from the germline V gene (reference sequence). The CDR3 region has the DNA TGTGCCAGTAGTATTGGGACTGCTTTCTTT. Its translation is CASSIGTAFF.

The CDR3 DNA sequence: TGTGCCAGTAGTAAAACGCGGGCAGCCTCCGCTATTTTCACTCATCACACCTTC. It specifies CASSKTRAASAIFTHHTF. This sequence joins TRBV19 and TRBJ1-2; the D is unclear. Germline V gene lookup returns CDR1 LNHDA and CDR2 SQIVND (reference sequence). V lost 4 bases, J lost 12 bases, and 33 bases lay in between. CDR3 length equals 18 residues.

The CDR3 DNA reads as TGCAGTCCGGACAGAGTCAATGAGCAGTTCTTC. Protein: CSPDRVNEQFF. The gene calls are TRBV20-1 and TRBJ2-1, with D possibly TRBD1 on 6 matching bases. V lost 8 bases to trimming and J lost 6 bases, with 11 bases between them. Germline lookup yields CDR1 DFQATT and CDR2 SNEGSKA (reference sequence). The CDR3 loop spans 11 amino acids.

The gene calls are TRBV7-2 and TRBJ1-6; a weak D match, TRBD1 (5 bases). V lost 2 bases to trimming and J lost 0 bases, with 11 bases between them. In germline, CDR1 is SGHTA, CDR2 FQGNSA. The CDR3 has 17 amino acids. In DNA form, the CDR3 reads TGTGCCAGCAGCTTATTCGTGGGGGGCTCCTATAATTCACCCCTCCACTTT. Protein: CASSLFVGGSYNSPLHF.

The chain couples TRBV7-9 to TRBJ1-1; possibly TRBD1 for D (5 bases). There are 14 residues in the CDR3. V was clipped by 7 bases and J by 1 base, with 13 bases between them. Germline CDR1 is SEHNR and CDR2 is FQNEAQ (reference sequence). CDR3 in amino acids: CASTLDNTNTEAFF. The CDR3 nucleotides read TGTGCCAGCACCCTGGACAATACGAACACTGAAGCTTTCTTT.

The chain combines TRBV5-1 with TRBJ1-1; 8 bases line up with TRBD1. Germline V CDR1 and CDR2: SGHRS, YFSETQ. V shed 4 bases, J shed 0 bases, and the junction held 2 bases outside the gene matches. The CDR3 is 14 residues long. The CDR3 bases are TGCGCCAGCAGCGGGACAGGCGTGAACACTGAAGCTTTCTTT. Protein sequence: CASSGTGVNTEAFF.

The V and J genes are TRBV14 and TRBJ1-1; D not certain. V shed 2 bases and J shed 2 bases, with 6 bases lying between them. Per germline, CDR1 SGHDN and CDR2 FVKESK. The CDR3 consists of 13 residues. The CDR3 bases are TGTGCCAGCAGCCAACTACCCAACACTGAAGCTTTCTTT. It translates to CASSQLPNTEAFF.

The chain joins TRBV29-1 to TRBJ2-5; 8 bases map to TRBD2. The CDR3 totals 13 residues. The ends lost 5 bases at V and 4 bases at J; junction bases unmatched: 6. CDR1 and CDR2 from the germline V gene are SQVTM and ANQGSEA. The CDR3 is CSVPGLAGETQYF. CDR3 nucleotide sequence: TGCAGCGTTCCCGGACTAGCCGGAGAGACCCAGTACTTC. The full variable domain, its missing parts supplied by reference TRBV29-1 and TRBJ2-5, is SAVISQKPSRDICQRGTSLTIQCQVDSQVTMMFWYRQQPGQSLTLIATANQGSEATYESGFVIDKFPISRPNLTFSTLTVSNMSPEDSSIYLCSVPGLAGETQYFGPGTRLLVL.